The rows below give T cell receptor delta chains drawn from one sample of a study of Vδ1+ human thymocytes. TCRdb reanalysed the multiplex PCR reads via CATT. In the table there are 80,000 or so delta-chain clones, around 35% of which are singletons. Sequencing input: Vdelta1+ gamma-delta thymocytes from the thymus. The source of these receptors is a boy less than two years old who had congenital heart surgery. CDR3s include the opening cysteine and the closing phenylalanine or tryptophan. A D gene is named only where the DNA matches it firmly. Clone size, where shown, is once, few, many, or a class for clones that have expanded.

few	TRDV1	TRDD3	TRDJ1	CALGEQSTPGALLGDTLNTLIF	TGTGCTCTTGGGGAACAGAGTACCCCCGGAGCTCTACTGGGGGATACGCTCAATACCCTCATCTTT
NA	TRDV1	TRDD3	TRDJ1	CALGELCLGDRVDKLIF	TGTGCTCTTGGGGAACTCTGCCTTGGGGATAGGGTGGATAAACTCATCTTT
few	TRDV1	NA	TRDJ1	CALGEASLRPYTDKLIF	TGTGCTCTTGGGGAAGCCTCACTCCGGCCTTACACCGATAAACTCATCTTT
NA	TRDV1	NA	TRDJ1	CALGDLGLPGESADKLIF	TGTGCTCTTGGGGACCTAGGCCTTCCCGGGGAGTCCGCCGATAAACTCATCTTT
NA	TRDV1	TRDD3	TRDJ1	CALGESFLGGAGGYSVYTDKLIF	TGTGCTCTTGGGGAATCGTTCCTAGGTGGGGCTGGGGGATACAGTGTGTACACCGATAAACTCATCTTT
NA	TRDV1	TRDD3	TRDJ1	CALGELGPTGYWWGIRHTDKLIF	TGTGCTCTTGGGGAACTCGGCCCTACTGGCTACTGGTGGGGGATACGGCACACCGATAAACTCATCTTT
NA	TRDV1	NA	TRDJ1	CALGELTRSFLLLGDRRTDKLIF	TGTGCTCTTGGGGAACTCACGCGATCCTTCCTACTCTTGGGGGATAGACGGACCGATAAACTCATCTTT
few	TRDV1	TRDD3	TRDJ1	CALAIMAPNKRGIQGLYTDKLIF	TGTGCTCTTGCTATTATGGCTCCGAACAAAAGGGGGATACAAGGGCTATACACCGATAAACTCATCTTT
few	TRDV1	TRDD3	TRDJ1	CALGELDPSDSNVLGDRLRDTDKLIF	TGTGCTCTTGGGGAACTCGATCCTTCCGACTCCAATGTACTGGGGGACCGCCTTCGGGACACCGATAAACTCATCTTT
NA	TRDV1	TRDD3	TRDJ1	CALGELNAPILWHWGIWTDKLIF	TGTGCTCTTGGGGAACTTAATGCCCCAATCCTATGGCACTGGGGGATATGGACCGATAAACTCATCTTT